This TCR beta chain was identified during a study of T cell responses to AZD1222 COVID-19 vaccine. Across the whole study: Researchers grouped second doses given at about 4 or about 12 weeks into one pool.

Assay: immunoSEQ multiplex PCR; the TCRdb copy retains only in-frame clones and omits some. Among some 140,000 clones listed, over 90% were seen once. Trimming pared 8 bases from V and 4 bases from J, leaving 15 bases between. Germline V gene sequence: CDR1 LGHDT, CDR2 YNNKEL (reference sequence). The CDR3 loop spans 14 amino acids. This clone was recorded once. The material sequenced was peripheral blood, taken on day 0 of AZD1222 vaccination. The chain uses TRBV3-1 (or the pseudogene TRBV3-2) and TRBJ2-1, with D tentatively TRBD2 (6 bases). This sequence originates from an adult in good health. CDR3 DNA: TGTGCCAGCTCGGACGGGAGTGGTTACAATGAGCAGTTCTTC. Amino acid sequence: CASSDGSGYNEQFF.